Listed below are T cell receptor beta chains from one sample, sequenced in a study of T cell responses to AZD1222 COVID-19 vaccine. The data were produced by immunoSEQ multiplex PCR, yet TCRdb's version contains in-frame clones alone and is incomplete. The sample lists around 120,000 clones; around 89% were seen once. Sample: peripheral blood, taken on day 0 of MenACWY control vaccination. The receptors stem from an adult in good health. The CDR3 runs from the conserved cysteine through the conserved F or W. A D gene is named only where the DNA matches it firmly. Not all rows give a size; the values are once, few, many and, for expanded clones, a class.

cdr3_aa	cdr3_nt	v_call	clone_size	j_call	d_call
CASSPRFASGTAGAGELFF	TGTGCCAGCAGCCCCCGTTTTGCTAGCGGGACGGCCGGCGCCGGGGAGCTGTTTTTT	TRBV7-2	.	TRBJ2-2	TRBD2
CASSAGGASTDTQYF	TGTGCCAGCAGCGCAGGGGGCGCGAGCACAGATACGCAGTATTTT	TRBV6-5	.	TRBJ2-3	TRBD1
CSVVAGSNEKLFF	TGCAGCGTTGTCGCAGGATCTAATGAAAAACTGTTTTTT	TRBV29-1	.	TRBJ1-4	.
CASSVLGASYEQYF	TGTGCCAGCAGTGTCTTAGGGGCCTCCTACGAGCAGTACTTC	TRBV25-1	once	TRBJ2-7	.
CASSESAGESYEQYF	TGTGCCAGCAGTGAATCGGCGGGAGAATCTTACGAGCAGTACTTC	TRBV6-1	few	TRBJ2-7	TRBD2
CAISEATSSYNEQFF	TGTGCCATCAGTGAGGCCACGAGCTCCTACAATGAGCAGTTCTTC	TRBV10-3	.	TRBJ2-1	.
CAWSVPGGRQPQHF	TGTGCCTGGAGTGTACCGGGGGGGAGACAGCCCCAGCATTTT	TRBV30	.	TRBJ1-5	.
CASSQDHSRIQPQHF	TGCGCCAGCAGCCAAGATCATTCGAGGATTCAGCCCCAGCATTTT	TRBV4-1	.	TRBJ1-5	.
CATSDFYGGQETQYF	TGTGCCACCAGTGATTTCTACGGGGGGCAAGAGACCCAGTACTTC	TRBV24-1	.	TRBJ2-5	TRBD2
CASSTPGPLNTEAFF	TGTGCCAGCAGTACCCCGGGACCTCTGAACACTGAAGCTTTCTTT	TRBV25-1	once	TRBJ1-1	.
CASSPRVGLNEKLFF	TGTGCCAGCTCACCACGGGTCGGCCTCAATGAAAAACTGTTTTTT	TRBV18	.	TRBJ1-4	.
CAWRGGTGRPGANVLTF	TGTGCCTGGAGGGGGGGGACAGGGCGACCCGGGGCCAACGTCCTGACTTTC	TRBV30	.	TRBJ2-6	TRBD1
CASSLRLEEGEQFF	TGTGCCAGCAGCTTGAGACTAGAAGAGGGTGAGCAGTTCTTC	TRBV5-4	.	TRBJ2-1	.
CASRSQGVYEQYF	TGTGCCAGCAGGTCTCAGGGGGTCTACGAGCAGTACTTC	TRBV27	once	TRBJ2-7	TRBD1
CASSPKREGDTQYF	TGTGCCAGCAGCCCGAAGCGGGAGGGGGATACGCAGTATTTT	TRBV11-3	.	TRBJ2-3	TRBD2
CASSSRHHPQETQYF	TGTGCCAGCAGCTCAAGACACCATCCCCAAGAGACCCAGTACTTC	TRBV11-3	.	TRBJ2-5	.
CASSLDESYGYTF	TGCGCCAGCAGCTTGGATGAAAGTTATGGCTACACCTTC	TRBV5-1	.	TRBJ1-2	.
CASRCQPQHF	TGTGCCAGCAGGTGCCAGCCCCAGCATTTT	TRBV25-1	few	TRBJ1-5	.
CASSSTRQGDEQFF	TGTGCCAGCAGCTCCACTCGACAGGGAGATGAGCAGTTCTTC	TRBV7-3	.	TRBJ2-1	TRBD1
CATSAAQGLQYEQYF	TGTGCCACCAGCGCAGCTCAGGGACTTCAATACGAGCAGTACTTC	TRBV15	few	TRBJ2-7	.
CASSVGLAGTTTDTQYF	TGTGCCAGCAGCGTGGGGCTAGCGGGCACAACCACAGATACGCAGTATTTT	TRBV9	.	TRBJ2-3	TRBD2
CASSTRTGTNEKLFF	TGTGCCAGCAGTACCCGGACAGGGACAAATGAAAAACTGTTTTTT	TRBV2	.	TRBJ1-4	TRBD1
CASSYGQGAAEQYF	TGTGCCAGCAGCTATGGACAGGGGGCGGCCGAGCAGTACTTC	TRBV5-6	.	TRBJ2-7	TRBD1
CAISDGTEGYGYTF	TGTGCCATCAGTGATGGGACGGAGGGCTATGGCTACACCTTC	TRBV10-3	.	TRBJ1-2	.